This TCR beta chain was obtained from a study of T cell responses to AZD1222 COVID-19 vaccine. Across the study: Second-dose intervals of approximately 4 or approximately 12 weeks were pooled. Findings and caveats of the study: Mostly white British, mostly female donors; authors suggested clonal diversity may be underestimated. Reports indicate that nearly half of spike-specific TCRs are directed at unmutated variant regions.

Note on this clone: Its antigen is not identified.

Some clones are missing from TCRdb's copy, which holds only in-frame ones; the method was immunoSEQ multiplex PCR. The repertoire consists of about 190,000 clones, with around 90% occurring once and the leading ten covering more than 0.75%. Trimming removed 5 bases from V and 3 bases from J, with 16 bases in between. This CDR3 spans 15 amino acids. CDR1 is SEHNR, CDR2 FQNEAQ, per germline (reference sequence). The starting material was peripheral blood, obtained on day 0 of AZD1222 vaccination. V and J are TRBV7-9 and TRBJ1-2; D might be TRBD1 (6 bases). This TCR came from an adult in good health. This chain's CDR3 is CASSPPGGADYGYTF. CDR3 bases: TGTGCCAGCAGCCCCCCGGGGGGGGCGGACTATGGCTACACCTTC.